This T cell receptor (beta chain) derives from a study of blood T cell repertoires in COVID-19. At the level of the study: Researchers got acute and convalescent COVID-19 samples from the United States, Italy and Spain.

Original data processing: Estimation of nucleated cell counts relied on the amplification of reference gene primers. Method: immunoSEQ multiplex PCR; TCRdb's copy keeps in-frame clones and lacks some. From that table come the V and J calls and clone size; the DNA was used to work out D and trimming. The table has about 210,000 clones, about nine tenths seen once. This CDR3 has 14 residues. Germline CDR1 and CDR2: LGHNA and YSLEER. The J segment lost 1 base and the V segment lost 6 bases, leaving 4 bases of the junction unmatched. Participant age was roughly 18 to 95 years, and participants resided in fewer than 30 US areas. Categorization into cohorts depended on clinical history that participants reported.

This clonotype originated in a man between 18 and 35 years old with acute COVID-19. The gene calls are TRBV4-3 and TRBJ1-1, with 8 nucleotides matching TRBD1. The specimen was PBMCs or T cells enriched from blood (not recorded which). Written as DNA, the CDR3 is TGCGCCAGCAGTATAGACAGGGGGAACACTGAAGCTTTCTTT. It is translated as CASSIDRGNTEAFF.